This entry concerns a single T cell receptor beta chain. Its antigen is unknown. CDR3 length: 17 amino acids. Per the germline V gene, CDR1 is MGHRA and CDR2 is YSYEKL. Trimming at V came to 3 bases and at J to 3 bases, leaving 10 bases not matched to a gene. Repertoires were generated with immunoSEQ multiplex PCR, while TCRdb's copy carries only in-frame clones and drops some. In the table there are about 130,000 clones, 80% to 90% of which are singletons. These data come from a study of cytotoxic CD8 clonotypes in ibrutinib-treated CLL. Study findings and constraints: Exceeding age-matched healthy donors, baseline clonality also tracked the counts of circulating CD8+ T cells.

The clonotype originates from a human donor with chronic lymphocytic leukemia. The chain uses TRBV4-1 and TRBJ1-5; TRBD1 matches at 8 bases. The sequencing used PBMCs, collected after 24 months of ibrutinib treatment. CDR3 nucleotide sequence: TGCGCCAGCAGCCAGGTTCGACAGGGGACATACAATCAGCCCCAGCATTTT. Translating it yields CASSQVRQGTYNQPQHF.